A selection of T cell receptor beta chains follows, all from one sample in a study of shared clonotypes between healthy human individuals. Sequencing was performed with immunoSEQ multiplex PCR; in TCRdb, only in-frame clones are kept and a portion is missing. The sample includes about 2 million clones, about 94% of them seen just once. Specimen: naive CD8+ T cells sorted from blood. These TCRs come from a young man in good health. Each CDR3 is given without its conserved first and last residue.

j_gene,v_gene,CDR3aa
TRBJ2-5,TRBV5-6,ASSQEVAESIQETQY
TRBJ1-1,TRBV7-8,ASSLVLNTEAF
TRBJ1-2,TRBV9,ASSLYRDRGDGYT
TRBJ2-3,TRBV7-9,ASSLPETDTQY
TRBJ2-7,TRBV11-2,ASSPSTGVSYEQY
TRBJ2-1,TRBV4-1,ASSPEYPFYNEQF
TRBJ2-7,TRBV4-1,ASSDIGGDYEQY
TRBJ1-1,TRBV2,ASTSTGWNTEAF
TRBJ1-1,TRBV20-1,SAFLNTEAF
TRBJ1-2,TRBV25-1,ASSDPGTGEIGYT
TRBJ2-7,TRBV30,AWNGQGAREQY
TRBJ2-7,TRBV6-5,ASSYLGEYEQY
TRBJ2-1,TRBV10-3,AIRDRTGTSGRAYNEQF
TRBJ2-3,TRBV27,ASSLGTSVSTDTQY
TRBJ1-5,TRBV19,ASRDRGSSQPQH
TRBJ2-3,TRBV7-9,ASSLRDWSTDTQY
TRBJ1-2,TRBV6-6,ASGPYRDRAGYGYT
TRBJ2-7,TRBV13,ASSLSDEQY
TRBJ1-1,TRBV5-4,ASSGEGVNTEAF
TRBJ2-7,TRBV28,ASSLIPTSGRGKSYEQY
TRBJ2-3,TRBV28,ASSFLPSTSGGAGDTQY
TRBJ2-7,TRBV27,ASKTLAEIYEQY
TRBJ2-1,TRBV7-9,ASRPRWEGRDEQF
TRBJ1-2,TRBV5-4,ASHNRGLAYGYT
TRBJ2-1,TRBV25-1,ATVTGGYEQF
TRBJ1-5,TRBV7-9,ASSLQQGLGDMDNQPQH
TRBJ1-1,TRBV7-6,ASSLRRPGGANTEAF
TRBJ2-1,TRBV6-5,ASSYLGDEQF
TRBJ2-1,TRBV7-9,ASSLVGPGDEQF
TRBJ2-5,TRBV5-6,ASSFQPGWGQETQY
TRBJ2-1,TRBV15,ATSRDRAGSYNEQF
TRBJ1-1,TRBV2,ASSEAQGRTEAF
TRBJ1-2,TRBV28,ASSPGEVLGYT
TRBJ1-1,TRBV19,ASRLQGGGNTEAF
TRBJ2-7,TRBV5-1,ASSSPGLPYEQY
TRBJ1-2,TRBV7-9,ASSYVYGYT
TRBJ2-7,TRBV9,ASSPTGGAYEQY
TRBJ2-3,TRBV5-4,ASSSDGTSGTTDTQY
TRBJ2-3,TRBV18,ASSPGTSVARSTDTQY
TRBJ2-3,TRBV27,ASNPLPGRSTDTQY
TRBJ1-3,TRBV6-5,ASSYRVNTIY
TRBJ2-4,TRBV4-3,ASSLTLVGSAGSQNIQY